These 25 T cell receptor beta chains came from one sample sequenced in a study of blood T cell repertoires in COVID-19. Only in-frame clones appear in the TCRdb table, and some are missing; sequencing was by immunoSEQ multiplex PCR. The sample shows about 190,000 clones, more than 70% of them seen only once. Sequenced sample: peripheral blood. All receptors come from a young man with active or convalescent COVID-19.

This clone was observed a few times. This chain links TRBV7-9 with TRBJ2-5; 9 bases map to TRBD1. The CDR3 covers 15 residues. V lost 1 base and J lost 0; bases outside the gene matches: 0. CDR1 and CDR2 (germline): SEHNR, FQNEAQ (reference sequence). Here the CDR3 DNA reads TGTGCCAGCAGCTTAGGGGACAGGGACCAAGAGACCCAGTACTTC. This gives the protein CASSLGDRDQETQYF.

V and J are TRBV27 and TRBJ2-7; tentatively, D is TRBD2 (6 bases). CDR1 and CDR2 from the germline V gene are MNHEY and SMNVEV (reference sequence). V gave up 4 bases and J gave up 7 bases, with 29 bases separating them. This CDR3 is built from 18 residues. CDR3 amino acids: CASSSGSRRDTLEGEQYF. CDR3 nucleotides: TGTGCCAGCAGTTCAGGGTCCCGCCGAGACACCTTGGAGGGGGAGCAGTACTTC.

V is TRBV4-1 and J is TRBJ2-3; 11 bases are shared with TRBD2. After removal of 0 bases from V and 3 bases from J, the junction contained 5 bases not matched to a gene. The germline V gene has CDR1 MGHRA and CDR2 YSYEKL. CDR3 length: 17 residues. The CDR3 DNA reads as TGCGCCAGCAGCCAAGACTTTAGCGGGGGGGGAACAGATACGCAGTATTTT. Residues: CASSQDFSGGGTDTQYF.

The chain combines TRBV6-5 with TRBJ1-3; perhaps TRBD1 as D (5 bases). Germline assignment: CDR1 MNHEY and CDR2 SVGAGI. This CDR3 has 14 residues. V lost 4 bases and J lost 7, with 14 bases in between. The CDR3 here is CASSWGPSKNTIYF. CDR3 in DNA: TGTGCCAGCAGTTGGGGCCCCAGTAAGAACACCATATATTTT.

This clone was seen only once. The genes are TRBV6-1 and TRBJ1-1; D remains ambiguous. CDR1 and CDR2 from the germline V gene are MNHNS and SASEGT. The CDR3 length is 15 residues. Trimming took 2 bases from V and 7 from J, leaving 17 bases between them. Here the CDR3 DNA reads TGTGCCAGCAGTGAACCGACTCAATCCTATATTGAAGCTTTCTTT. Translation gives CASSEPTQSYIEAFF.

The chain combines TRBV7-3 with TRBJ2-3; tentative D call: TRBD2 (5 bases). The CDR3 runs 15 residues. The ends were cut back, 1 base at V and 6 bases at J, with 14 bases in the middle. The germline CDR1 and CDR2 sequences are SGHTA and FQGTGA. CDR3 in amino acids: CASSLMGDMGDTQYF. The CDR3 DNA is TGTGCCAGCAGCTTAATGGGAGATATGGGCGATACGCAGTATTTT.

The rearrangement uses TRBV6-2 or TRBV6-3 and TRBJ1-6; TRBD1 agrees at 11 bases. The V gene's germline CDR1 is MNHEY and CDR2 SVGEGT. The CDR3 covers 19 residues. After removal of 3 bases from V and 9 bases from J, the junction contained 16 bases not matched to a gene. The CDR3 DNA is TGTGCCAGCAGTTATCTGACCGGACAGGGGGCCTACTGGGGTTCACCCCTCCACTTT. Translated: CASSYLTGQGAYWGSPLHF.

The CDR3 protein is CATSRDDTSATNEKLFF. In nucleotides, the CDR3 is TGTGCCACCAGCAGAGACGACACATCTGCAACTAATGAAAAACTGTTTTTT. The chain recombines TRBV15 with TRBJ1-4; D unresolved. The V gene's germline CDR1 is LNHNV and CDR2 YYDKDF (reference sequence). The germline V and J ends were trimmed by 0 bases and 0 bases, with 11 bases remaining between them. The CDR3 is 17 residues long.

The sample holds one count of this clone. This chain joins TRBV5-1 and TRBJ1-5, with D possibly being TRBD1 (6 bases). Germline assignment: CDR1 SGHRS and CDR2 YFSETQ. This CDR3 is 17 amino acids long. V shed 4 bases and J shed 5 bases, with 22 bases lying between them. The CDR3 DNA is TGCGCCAGCAGCCCAGTTCCTCTGGGGACAAATTATCAGCCCCAGCATTTT. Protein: CASSPVPLGTNYQPQHF. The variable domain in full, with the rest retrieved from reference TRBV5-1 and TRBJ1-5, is KAGVTQTPRYLIKTRGQQVTLSCSPISGHRSVSWYQQTPGQGLQFLFEYFSETQRNKGNFPGRFSGRQFSNSRSEMNVSTLELGDSALYLCASSPVPLGTNYQPQHFGDGTRLSIL.

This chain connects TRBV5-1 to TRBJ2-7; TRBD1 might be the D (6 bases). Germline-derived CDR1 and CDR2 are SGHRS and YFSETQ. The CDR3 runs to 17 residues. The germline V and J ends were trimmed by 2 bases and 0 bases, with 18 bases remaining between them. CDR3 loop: CASSLFPRGPISYEQYF. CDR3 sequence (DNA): TGCGCCAGCAGCTTATTCCCCAGGGGCCCTATCTCCTACGAGCAGTACTTC.

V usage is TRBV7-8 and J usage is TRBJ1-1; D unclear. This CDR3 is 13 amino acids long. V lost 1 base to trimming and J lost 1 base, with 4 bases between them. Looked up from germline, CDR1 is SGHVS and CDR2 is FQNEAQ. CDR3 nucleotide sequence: TGTGCCAGCAGCTTAGAAGCGAACACTGAAGCTTTCTTT. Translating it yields CASSLEANTEAFF.

CDR3 in amino acids: CASSLLAGGAQSSYNEQFF. As DNA, the CDR3 is TGTGCCAGCAGCTTGCTAGCGGGCGGGGCCCAGAGCTCCTACAATGAGCAGTTCTTC. This sequence joins TRBV5-4 and TRBJ2-1, with 8 nucleotides matching TRBD2. V shed 1 base, J shed 0 bases, and the junction held 12 bases outside the gene matches. Germline V gene sequence: CDR1 SGHNT, CDR2 YYREEE (reference sequence). The CDR3 consists of 19 residues.

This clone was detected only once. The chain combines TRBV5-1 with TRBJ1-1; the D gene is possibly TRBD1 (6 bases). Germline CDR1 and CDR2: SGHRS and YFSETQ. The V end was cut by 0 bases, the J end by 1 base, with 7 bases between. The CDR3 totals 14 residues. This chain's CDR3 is CASSLAGANTEAFF. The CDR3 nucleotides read TGCGCCAGCAGCTTGGCAGGGGCGAACACTGAAGCTTTCTTT.

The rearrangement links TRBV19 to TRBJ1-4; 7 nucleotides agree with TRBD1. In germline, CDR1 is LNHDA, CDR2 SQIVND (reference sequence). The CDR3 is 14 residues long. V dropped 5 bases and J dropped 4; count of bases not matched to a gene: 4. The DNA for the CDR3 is TGTGCCAGTAGTCCGGGACAGAATAATGAAAAACTGTTTTTT. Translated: CASSPGQNNEKLFF.

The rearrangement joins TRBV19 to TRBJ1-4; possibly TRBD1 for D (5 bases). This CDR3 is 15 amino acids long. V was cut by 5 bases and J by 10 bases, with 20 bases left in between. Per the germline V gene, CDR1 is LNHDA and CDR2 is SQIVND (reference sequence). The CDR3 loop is CASSGGTAVAGKLFF. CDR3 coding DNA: TGTGCCAGTAGTGGAGGGACCGCGGTAGCGGGAAAACTGTTTTTT.

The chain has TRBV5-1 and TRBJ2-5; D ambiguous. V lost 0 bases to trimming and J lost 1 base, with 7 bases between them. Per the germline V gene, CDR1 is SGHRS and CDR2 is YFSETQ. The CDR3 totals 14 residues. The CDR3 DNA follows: TGCGCCAGCAGCTTGGCGGCAGGCCAAGAGACCCAGTACTTC. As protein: CASSLAAGQETQYF.

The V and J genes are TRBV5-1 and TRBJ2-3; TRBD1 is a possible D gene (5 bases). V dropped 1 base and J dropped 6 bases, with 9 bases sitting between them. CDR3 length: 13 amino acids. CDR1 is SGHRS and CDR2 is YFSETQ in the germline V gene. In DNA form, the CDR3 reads TGCGCCAGCAGCTTGCAGGGTTATGATACGCAGTATTTT. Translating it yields CASSLQGYDTQYF.

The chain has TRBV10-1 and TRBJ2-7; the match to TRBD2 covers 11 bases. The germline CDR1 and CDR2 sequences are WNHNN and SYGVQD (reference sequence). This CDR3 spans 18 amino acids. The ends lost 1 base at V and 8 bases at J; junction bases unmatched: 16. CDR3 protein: CASSEFAGTSGREKKQYF. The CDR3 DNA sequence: TGCGCCAGCAGTGAGTTTGCCGGTACTAGCGGGAGAGAGAAGAAGCAGTACTTC.

The CDR3 reads CASSLASGVRNSPLHF. In nucleotides, the CDR3 is TGTGCCAGCAGCTTAGCGTCGGGAGTCAGAAATTCACCCCTCCACTTT. V and J are TRBV7-8 and TRBJ1-6; D gene unclear. V lost 0 bases and J lost 7, with 13 bases in between. In germline, CDR1 is SGHVS, CDR2 FQNEAQ. CDR3 size: 16 residues.

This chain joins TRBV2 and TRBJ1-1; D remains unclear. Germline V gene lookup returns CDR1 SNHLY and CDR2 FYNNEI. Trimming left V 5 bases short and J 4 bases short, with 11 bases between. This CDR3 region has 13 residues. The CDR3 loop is CASSFEEGTEAFF. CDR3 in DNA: TGTGCCAGCAGTTTCGAGGAGGGCACTGAAGCTTTCTTT.

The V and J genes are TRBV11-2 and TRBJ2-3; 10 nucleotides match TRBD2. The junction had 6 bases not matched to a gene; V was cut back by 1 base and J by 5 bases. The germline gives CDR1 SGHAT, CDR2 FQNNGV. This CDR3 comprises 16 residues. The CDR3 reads CASSLAVSGGLDTQYF. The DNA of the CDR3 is TGTGCCAGCAGCTTAGCGGTTAGCGGGGGGCTAGATACGCAGTATTTT.

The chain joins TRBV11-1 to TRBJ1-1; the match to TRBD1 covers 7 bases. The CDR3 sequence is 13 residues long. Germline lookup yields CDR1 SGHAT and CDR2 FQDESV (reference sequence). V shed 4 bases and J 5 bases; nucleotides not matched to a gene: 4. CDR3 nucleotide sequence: TGTGCCAGCAGCTCGACAGGGTCGACTGAAGCTTTCTTT. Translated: CASSSTGSTEAFF.

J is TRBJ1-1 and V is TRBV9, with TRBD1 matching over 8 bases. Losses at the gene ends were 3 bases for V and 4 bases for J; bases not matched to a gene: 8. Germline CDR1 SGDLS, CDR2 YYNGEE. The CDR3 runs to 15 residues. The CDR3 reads CASSGGGDRGTEAFF. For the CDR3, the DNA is TGTGCCAGCAGCGGAGGGGGCGACAGGGGCACTGAAGCTTTCTTT.

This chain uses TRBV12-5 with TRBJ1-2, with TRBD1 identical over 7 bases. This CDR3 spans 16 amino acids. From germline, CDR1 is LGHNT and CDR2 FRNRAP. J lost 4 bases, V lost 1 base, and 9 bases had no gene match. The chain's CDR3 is CASGLDLTGDSYGYTF. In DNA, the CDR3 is TGTGCTAGTGGTTTGGACCTCACCGGGGACAGCTATGGCTACACCTTC.

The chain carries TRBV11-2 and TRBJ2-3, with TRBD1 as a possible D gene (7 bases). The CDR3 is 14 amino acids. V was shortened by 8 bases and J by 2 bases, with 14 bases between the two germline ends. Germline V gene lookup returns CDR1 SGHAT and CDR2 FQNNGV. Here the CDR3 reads CASQGGTNTDTQYF. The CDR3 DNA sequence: TGTGCCAGCCAGGGGGGCACCAACACAGATACGCAGTATTTT.